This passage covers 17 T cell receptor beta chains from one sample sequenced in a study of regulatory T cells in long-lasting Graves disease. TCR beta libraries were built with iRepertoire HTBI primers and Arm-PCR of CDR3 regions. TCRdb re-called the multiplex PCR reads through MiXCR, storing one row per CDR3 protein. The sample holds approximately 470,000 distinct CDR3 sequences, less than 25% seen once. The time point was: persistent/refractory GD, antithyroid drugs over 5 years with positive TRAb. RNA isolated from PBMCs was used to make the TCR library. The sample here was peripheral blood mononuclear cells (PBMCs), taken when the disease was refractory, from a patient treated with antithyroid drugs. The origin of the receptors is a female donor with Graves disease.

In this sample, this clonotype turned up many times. CDR3 sequence reads: CASSFILETQYF. CDR3 nucleotides: TGTGCCAGCAGCTTTATTCTGGAGACCCAGTACTTC. This rearrangement joins TRBV11-2 to TRBJ2-5; D is ambiguous. This CDR3 has 12 amino acids. Deletions cut 3 bases from V and 5 bases from J, with 7 bases between. Germline V gene sequence: CDR1 SGHAT, CDR2 FQNNGV.

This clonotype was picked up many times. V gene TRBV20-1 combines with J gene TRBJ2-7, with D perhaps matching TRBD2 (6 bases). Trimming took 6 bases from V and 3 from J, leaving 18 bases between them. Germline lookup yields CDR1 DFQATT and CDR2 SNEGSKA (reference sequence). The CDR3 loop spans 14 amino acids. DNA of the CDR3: TGCAGTGCCATCCCCGGGAGCGGCGACTACGAGCAGTACTTC. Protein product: CSAIPGSGDYEQYF.

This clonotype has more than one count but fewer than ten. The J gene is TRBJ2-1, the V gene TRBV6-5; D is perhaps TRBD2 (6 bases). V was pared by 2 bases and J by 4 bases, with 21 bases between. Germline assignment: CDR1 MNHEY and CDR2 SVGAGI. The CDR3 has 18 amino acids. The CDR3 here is CASSYKSAGLALYNEQFF. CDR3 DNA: TGTGCCAGCAGTTACAAGTCTGCGGGGCTAGCGCTATACAATGAGCAGTTCTTC.

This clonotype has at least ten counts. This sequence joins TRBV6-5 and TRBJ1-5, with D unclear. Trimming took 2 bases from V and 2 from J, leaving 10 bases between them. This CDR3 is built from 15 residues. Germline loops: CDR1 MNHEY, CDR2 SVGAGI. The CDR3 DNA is TGTGCCAGCAGTTACGCCCTTAAGGGCAATCAGCCCCAGCATTTT. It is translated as CASSYALKGNQPQHF.

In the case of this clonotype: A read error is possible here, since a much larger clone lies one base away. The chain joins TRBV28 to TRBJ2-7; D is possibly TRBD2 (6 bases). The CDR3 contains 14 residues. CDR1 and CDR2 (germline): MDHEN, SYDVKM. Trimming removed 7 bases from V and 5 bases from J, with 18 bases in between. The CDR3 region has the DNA TGTGCCAGCATTGTGGGAGGCGGGGATAACGAGCAGTACTTC. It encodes CASIVGGGDNEQYF.

The CDR3 is CASSPTSGSMETQYF. The CDR3 DNA is TGTGCCAGCAGCCCGACTAGCGGGAGTATGGAGACCCAGTACTTC. The chain employs TRBV3-1 and TRBJ2-5; 12 bases are a match to TRBD2. There are 15 residues in the CDR3. Germline trimming cut 4 bases from V and 5 bases from J; bases unmatched to any gene: 5. Germline V CDR1 and CDR2: LGHDT, YNNKEL (reference sequence).

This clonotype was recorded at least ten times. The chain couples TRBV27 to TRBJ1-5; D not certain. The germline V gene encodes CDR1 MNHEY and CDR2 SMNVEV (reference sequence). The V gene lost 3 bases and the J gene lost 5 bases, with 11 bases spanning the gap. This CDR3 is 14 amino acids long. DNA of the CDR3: TGTGCCAGCAGTTTGGTGGGGATGCATCAGCCCCAGCATTTT. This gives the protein CASSLVGMHQPQHF.

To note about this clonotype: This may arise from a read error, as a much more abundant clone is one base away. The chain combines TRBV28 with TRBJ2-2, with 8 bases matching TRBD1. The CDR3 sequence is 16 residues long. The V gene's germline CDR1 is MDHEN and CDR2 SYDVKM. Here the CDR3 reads CASSFGGDRMSGELVF. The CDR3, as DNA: TGTGCCAGCAGTTTCGGAGGGGACAGGATGTCCGGGGAGCTGGTTTTT.

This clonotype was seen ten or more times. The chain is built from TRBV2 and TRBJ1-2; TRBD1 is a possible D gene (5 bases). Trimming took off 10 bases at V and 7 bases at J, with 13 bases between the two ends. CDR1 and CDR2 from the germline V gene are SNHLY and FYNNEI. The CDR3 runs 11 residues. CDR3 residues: CATVVRGGYTF. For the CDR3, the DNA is TGTGCCACCGTAGTAAGGGGTGGCTACACCTTC.

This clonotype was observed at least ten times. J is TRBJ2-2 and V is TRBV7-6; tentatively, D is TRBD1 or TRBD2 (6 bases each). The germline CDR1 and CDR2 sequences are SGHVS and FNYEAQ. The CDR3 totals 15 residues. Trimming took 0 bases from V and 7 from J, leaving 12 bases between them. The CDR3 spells CASSLALGGHGELFF. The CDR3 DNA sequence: TGTGCCAGCAGCTTAGCGCTAGGGGGGCACGGGGAGCTGTTTTTT.

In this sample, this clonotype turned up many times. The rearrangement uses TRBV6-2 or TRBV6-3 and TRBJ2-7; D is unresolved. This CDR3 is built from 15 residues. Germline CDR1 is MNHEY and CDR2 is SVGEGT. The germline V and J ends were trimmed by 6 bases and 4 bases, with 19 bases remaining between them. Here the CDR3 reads CASSQRPTSLYEQYF. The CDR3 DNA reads TGTGCCAGCAGCCAACGACCTACTTCCTTGTACGAGCAGTACTTC.

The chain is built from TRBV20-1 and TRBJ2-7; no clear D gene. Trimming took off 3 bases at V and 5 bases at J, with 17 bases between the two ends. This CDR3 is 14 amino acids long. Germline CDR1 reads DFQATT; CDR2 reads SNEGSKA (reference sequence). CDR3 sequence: CSARLRAGQDEQYF. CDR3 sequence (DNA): TGCAGTGCTAGGCTCCGGGCCGGGCAGGACGAGCAGTACTTC.

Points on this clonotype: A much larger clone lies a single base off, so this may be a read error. CDR3 nucleotide sequence: TGTGCCAGCGGCTTAGCAACGTCGAACTATGGCTACACCTTC. Translation: CASGLATSNYGYTF. The chain recombines TRBV28 with TRBJ1-2; D gene uncertain. This CDR3 spans 14 amino acids. V shed 8 bases and J shed 2 bases, with 15 bases lying between them. Germline values: CDR1 MDHEN, CDR2 SYDVKM.

The CDR3 DNA follows: TGTGCCAGCAGTTACTTTCGAGGGGGCGCTAACTACAATGAGCAGTTCTTC. It encodes CASSYFRGGANYNEQFF. The rearrangement joins TRBV6-2 or TRBV6-3 to TRBJ2-1; TRBD1 matches at 7 bases. Germline CDR1 MNHEY, CDR2 SVGEGT. This CDR3 has 17 residues. Trimming at V came to 1 base and at J to 3 bases, leaving 9 bases not matched to a gene.

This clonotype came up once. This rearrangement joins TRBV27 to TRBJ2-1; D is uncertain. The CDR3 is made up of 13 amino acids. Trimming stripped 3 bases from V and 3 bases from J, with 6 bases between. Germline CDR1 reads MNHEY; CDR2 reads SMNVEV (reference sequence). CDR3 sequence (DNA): TGTGCCAGCAGTTTGAACTACTACAATGAGCAGTTCTTC. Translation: CASSLNYYNEQFF.

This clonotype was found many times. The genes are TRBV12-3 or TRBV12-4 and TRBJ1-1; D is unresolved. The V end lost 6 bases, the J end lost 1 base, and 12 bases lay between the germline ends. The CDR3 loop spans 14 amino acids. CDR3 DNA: TGTGCCAGCAGAGTCGGTCTACGGAACACTGAAGCTTTCTTT. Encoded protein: CASRVGLRNTEAFF.

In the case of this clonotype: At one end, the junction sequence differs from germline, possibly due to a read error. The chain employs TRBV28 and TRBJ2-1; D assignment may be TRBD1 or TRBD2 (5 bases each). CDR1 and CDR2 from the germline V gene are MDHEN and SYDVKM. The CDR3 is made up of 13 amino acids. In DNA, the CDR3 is TGCGCCAGCAGTTTGCCGGGGCTCAATGAGCAGTTCTTC. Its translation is CASSLPGLNEQFF.